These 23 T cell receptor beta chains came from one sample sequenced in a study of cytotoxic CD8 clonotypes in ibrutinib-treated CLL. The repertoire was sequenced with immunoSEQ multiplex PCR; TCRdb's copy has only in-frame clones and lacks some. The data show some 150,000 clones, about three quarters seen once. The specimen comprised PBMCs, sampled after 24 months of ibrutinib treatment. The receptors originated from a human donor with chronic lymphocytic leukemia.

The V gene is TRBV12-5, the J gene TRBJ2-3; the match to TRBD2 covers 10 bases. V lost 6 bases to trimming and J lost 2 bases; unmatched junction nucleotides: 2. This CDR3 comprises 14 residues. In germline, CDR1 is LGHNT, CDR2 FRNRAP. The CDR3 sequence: CASGLAGVTDTQYF. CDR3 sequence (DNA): TGTGCTAGTGGCCTAGCGGGGGTCACAGATACGCAGTATTTT.

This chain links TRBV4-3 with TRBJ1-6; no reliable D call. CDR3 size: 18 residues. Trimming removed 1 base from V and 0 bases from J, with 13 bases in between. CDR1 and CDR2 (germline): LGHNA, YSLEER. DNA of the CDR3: TGCGCCAGCAGCCAAGGCCCTAAGGGAAGCTCCTATAATTCACCCCTCCACTTT. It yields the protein CASSQGPKGSSYNSPLHF.

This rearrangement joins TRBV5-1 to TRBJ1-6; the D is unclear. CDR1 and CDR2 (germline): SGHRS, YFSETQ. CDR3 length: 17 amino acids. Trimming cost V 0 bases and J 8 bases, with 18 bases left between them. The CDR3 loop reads CASSLEGWARGDSPLHF. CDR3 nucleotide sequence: TGCGCCAGCAGCTTGGAAGGGTGGGCGCGTGGGGATTCACCCCTCCACTTT.

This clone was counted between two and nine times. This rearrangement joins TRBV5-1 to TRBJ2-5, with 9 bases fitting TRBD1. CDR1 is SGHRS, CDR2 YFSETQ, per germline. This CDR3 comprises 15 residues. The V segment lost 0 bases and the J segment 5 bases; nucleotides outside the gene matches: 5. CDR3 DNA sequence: TGCGCCAGCAGCTTGGGGGACAGGGCCGGGGAGACCCAGTACTTC. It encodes CASSLGDRAGETQYF.

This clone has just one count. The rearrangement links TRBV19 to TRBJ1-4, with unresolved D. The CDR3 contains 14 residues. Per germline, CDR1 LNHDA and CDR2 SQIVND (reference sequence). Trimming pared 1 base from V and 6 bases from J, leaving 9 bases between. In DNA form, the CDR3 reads TGTGCCAGTAGTATAGTGTATCAAGATGAAAAACTGTTTTTT. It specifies CASSIVYQDEKLFF.

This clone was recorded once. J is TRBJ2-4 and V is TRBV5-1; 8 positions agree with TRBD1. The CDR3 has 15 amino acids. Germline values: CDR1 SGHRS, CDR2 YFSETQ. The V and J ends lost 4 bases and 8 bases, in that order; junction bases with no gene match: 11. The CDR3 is CASSATTGGGDIQYF. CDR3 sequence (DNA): TGCGCCAGCAGCGCCACAACAGGGGGAGGAGACATTCAGTACTTC.

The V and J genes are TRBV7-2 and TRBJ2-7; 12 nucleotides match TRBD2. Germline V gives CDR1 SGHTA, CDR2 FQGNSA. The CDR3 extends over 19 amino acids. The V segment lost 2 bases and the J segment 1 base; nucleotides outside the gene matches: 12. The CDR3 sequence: CASSLRLAGGPRGSYEQYF. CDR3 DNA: TGTGCCAGCAGCTTACGCCTAGCGGGAGGGCCCCGAGGTTCCTACGAGCAGTACTTC.

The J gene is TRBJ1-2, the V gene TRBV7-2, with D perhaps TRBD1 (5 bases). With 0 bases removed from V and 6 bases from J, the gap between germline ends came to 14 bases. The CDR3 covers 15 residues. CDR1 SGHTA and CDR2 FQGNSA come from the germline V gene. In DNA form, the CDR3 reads TGTGCCAGCAGCTTAGCGCTAGTGGGGGTGGATGGCTACACCTTC. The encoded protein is CASSLALVGVDGYTF.

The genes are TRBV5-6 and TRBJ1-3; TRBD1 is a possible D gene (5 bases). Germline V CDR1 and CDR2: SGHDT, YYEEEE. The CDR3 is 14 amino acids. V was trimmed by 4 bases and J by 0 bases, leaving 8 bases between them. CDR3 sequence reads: CASSRDPSGNTIYF. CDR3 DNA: TGTGCCAGCAGCAGGGACCCCTCTGGAAACACCATATATTTT.

CDR3: CASSPGTGNQPQHF. For the CDR3, the DNA is TGTGCCAGCAGCCCTGGGACAGGGAATCAGCCCCAGCATTTT. The chain links TRBV5-5 to TRBJ1-5, with TRBD1 matching 9 bases. Per germline, CDR1 SGHKS and CDR2 YYEKEE (reference sequence). CDR3 length: 14 residues. V dropped 4 bases and J dropped 4; count of bases not matched to a gene: 3.

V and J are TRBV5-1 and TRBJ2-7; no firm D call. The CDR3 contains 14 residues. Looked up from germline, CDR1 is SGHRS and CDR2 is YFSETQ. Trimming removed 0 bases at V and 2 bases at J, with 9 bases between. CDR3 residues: CASSLGTDAYEQYF. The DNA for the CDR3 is TGCGCCAGCAGCTTGGGGACGGACGCCTACGAGCAGTACTTC.

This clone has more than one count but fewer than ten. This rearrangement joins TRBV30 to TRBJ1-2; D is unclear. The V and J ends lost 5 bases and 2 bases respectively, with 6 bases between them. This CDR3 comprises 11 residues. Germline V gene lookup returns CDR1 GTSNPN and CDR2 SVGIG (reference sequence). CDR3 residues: CAWSLNYGYTF. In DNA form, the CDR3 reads TGTGCCTGGTCGCTCAACTATGGCTACACCTTC.

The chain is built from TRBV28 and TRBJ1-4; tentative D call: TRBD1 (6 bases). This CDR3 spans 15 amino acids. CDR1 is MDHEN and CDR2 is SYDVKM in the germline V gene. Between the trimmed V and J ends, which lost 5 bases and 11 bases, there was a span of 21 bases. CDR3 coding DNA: TGTGCCAGCAGTACCCTGGGGGCAGGGTTGGACAAACTGTTTTTT. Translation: CASSTLGAGLDKLFF.

CDR3 bases: TGTGCCAGCAGTAGTCAGGGGGCGAGTGAGCAGTTCTTC. Its translation: CASSSQGASEQFF. This chain links TRBV2 with TRBJ2-1, with 8 bases that match TRBD1. CDR3 size: 13 residues. J was trimmed by 9 bases and V by 5 bases; bases with no gene match: 6. Per the germline V gene, CDR1 is SNHLY and CDR2 is FYNNEI. The full variable domain, rest sourced from reference TRBV2 and TRBJ2-1, is EPEVTQTPSHQVTQMGQEVILRCVPISNHLYFYWYRQILGQKVEFLVSFYNNEISEKSEIFDDQFSVERPDGSNFTLKIRSTKLEDSAMYFCASSSQGASEQFFGPGTRLTVL.

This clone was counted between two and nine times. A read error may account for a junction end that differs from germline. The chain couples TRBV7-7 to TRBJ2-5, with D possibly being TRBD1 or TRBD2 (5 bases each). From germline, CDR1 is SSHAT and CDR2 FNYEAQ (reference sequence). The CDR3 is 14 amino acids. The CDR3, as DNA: TGTGCTAGCAGCACCCGGGACCCGAACGAGACCCAGTACTTC. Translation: CASSTRDPNETQYF.

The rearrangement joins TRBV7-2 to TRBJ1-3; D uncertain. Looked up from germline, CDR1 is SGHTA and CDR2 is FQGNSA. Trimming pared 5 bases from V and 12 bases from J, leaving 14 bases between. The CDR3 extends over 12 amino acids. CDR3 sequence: CASSPGVGNIYF. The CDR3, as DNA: TGTGCCAGCAGCCCCGGGGTGGGGAACATATATTTT.

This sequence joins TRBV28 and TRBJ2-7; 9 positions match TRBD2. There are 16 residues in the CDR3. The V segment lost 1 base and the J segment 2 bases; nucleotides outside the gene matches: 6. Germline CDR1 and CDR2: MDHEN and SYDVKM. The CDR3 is CASSLSAGGTPYEQYF. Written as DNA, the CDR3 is TGTGCCAGCAGTTTATCGGCGGGGGGGACTCCCTACGAGCAGTACTTC.

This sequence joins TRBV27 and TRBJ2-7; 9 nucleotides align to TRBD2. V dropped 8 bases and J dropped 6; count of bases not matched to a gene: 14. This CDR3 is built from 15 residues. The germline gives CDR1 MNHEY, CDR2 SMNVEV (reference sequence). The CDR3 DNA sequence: TGTGCCAGCCGGGTAGGCGGGACTAGCTTGGGCGAGCAGTACTTC. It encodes CASRVGGTSLGEQYF.

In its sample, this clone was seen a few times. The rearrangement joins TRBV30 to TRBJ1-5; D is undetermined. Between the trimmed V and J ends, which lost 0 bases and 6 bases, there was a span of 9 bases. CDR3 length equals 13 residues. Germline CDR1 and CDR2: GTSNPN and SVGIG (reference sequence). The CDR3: CAWSVQGSQPQHF. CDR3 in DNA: TGTGCCTGGAGTGTACAAGGGAGTCAGCCCCAGCATTTT.

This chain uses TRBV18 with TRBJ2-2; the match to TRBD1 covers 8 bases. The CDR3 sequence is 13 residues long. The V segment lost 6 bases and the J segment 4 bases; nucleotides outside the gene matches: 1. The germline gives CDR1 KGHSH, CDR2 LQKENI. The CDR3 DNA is TGTGCCAGCTCCGACAGGGGCACCGGGGAGCTGTTTTTT. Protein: CASSDRGTGELFF.

CDR3: CASSLGRGPYGYTF. CDR3 in DNA: TGTGCCAGCAGTTTAGGGCGGGGACCCTATGGCTACACCTTC. The chain links TRBV28 to TRBJ1-2; D is possibly TRBD1 (5 bases). The CDR3 totals 14 residues. Trimming took 2 bases from V and 4 from J, leaving 11 bases between them. Germline V CDR1 and CDR2: MDHEN, SYDVKM.

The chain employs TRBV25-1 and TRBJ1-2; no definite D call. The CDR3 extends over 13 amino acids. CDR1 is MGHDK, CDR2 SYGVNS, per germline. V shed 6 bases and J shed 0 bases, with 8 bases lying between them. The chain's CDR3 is CASSPGPNYGYTF. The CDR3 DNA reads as TGTGCCAGCAGCCCCGGTCCTAACTATGGCTACACCTTC.

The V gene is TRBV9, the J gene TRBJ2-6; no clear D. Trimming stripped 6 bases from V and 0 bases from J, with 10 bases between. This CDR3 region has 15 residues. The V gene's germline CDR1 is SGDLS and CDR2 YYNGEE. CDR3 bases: TGTGCCAGCACCCCCCGGCACTCTGGGGCCAACGTCCTGACTTTC. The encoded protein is CASTPRHSGANVLTF.